The 3 T cell receptor beta chains in this list originate from one sample, sequenced in a study of T-cell reconstitution after alpha-beta-depleted transplantation in children listed by TCRdb under 2016. The library was generated by PCR. For sequencing, an Illumina HiSeq 2500 was employed. TCR library preparation used molecular barcoding, with unique molecular identifiers applied to normalize quantification of the TCRbeta repertoire. TCRdb's own reprocessing of the public reads used fastp at Q25 and MiXCR and kept productive beta chains. All rows with the same CDR3 protein become a single entry with the most common DNA and genes. A total of 70,000 to 95,000 distinct CDR3 sequences appear in this sample, 10% to 15% of them only once. In total, the top ten clones hold approximately 14% of the sample. Specimen: PBMCs from the stem cell graft donor, collected from the stem cell graft. The receptors come from a human donor who donated a stem cell graft to a child with inherited bone marrow failure.

This clonotype was seen at least ten times. The V gene is TRBV5-6, the J gene TRBJ2-2; 7 bases are a match to TRBD1. J was trimmed by 2 bases and V by 5 bases; bases with no gene match: 6. Germline V gene data show CDR1 as SGHDT and CDR2 as YYEEEE. The CDR3 has 15 residues. The DNA of the CDR3 is TGTGCCAGCAGATACGGGACAGTCAACACCGGGGAGCTGTTTTTT. Translated, it gives CASRYGTVNTGELFF.

The chain uses TRBV10-3 and TRBJ2-1; D gene uncertain. The CDR3 totals 11 residues. Trimming removed 11 bases at V and 6 bases at J, with 11 bases between. In germline, CDR1 is ENHRY, CDR2 SYGVKD. Here the CDR3 reads CAVGRANEQFF. In DNA, the CDR3 is TGTGCCGTCGGTCGGGCCAATGAGCAGTTCTTC.

The V and J genes are TRBV5-4 and TRBJ2-7; 7 positions agree with TRBD2. V shed 7 bases and J 0 bases; nucleotides not matched to a gene: 10. The germline V gene encodes CDR1 SGHNT and CDR2 YYREEE (reference sequence). The CDR3 sequence is 15 residues long. CDR3 loop: CASSWGGTSSYEQYF. The CDR3 DNA follows: TGTGCCAGCTCCTGGGGGGGGACCAGCTCCTACGAGCAGTACTTC.